One and the same sample provided the 24 T cell receptor beta chains below, sequenced in a study of identical twins' blood T cells. From the 5' RACE reads, TCRdb called clonotypes with MiXCR, one entry per CDR3 protein. There are 350,000 to 400,000 distinct CDR3 sequences in the sample; under 30% occur only once, and roughly 6.1% lies in the top ten. Sequencing used PBMCs. The receptors were sampled from a woman aged 18 to 55 in good health.

This clonotype showed up just a few times. The chain is built from TRBV20-1 and TRBJ1-4; possible D gene TRBD1, 5 bases. CDR1 DFQATT and CDR2 SNEGSKA come from the germline V gene (reference sequence). Trimming took 0 bases from V and 7 from J, leaving 15 bases between them. The CDR3 is 15 residues long. CDR3 in amino acids: CSARDPGGSSEKLFF. The CDR3 region has the DNA TGCAGTGCTAGAGATCCCGGGGGGTCCAGTGAAAAACTGTTTTTT.

This clonotype came up many times. This chain joins TRBV6-5 and TRBJ2-5, with D unresolved. CDR3 length equals 18 residues. Germline lookup yields CDR1 MNHEY and CDR2 SVGAGI. The V and J ends lost 0 bases and 5 bases respectively, with 22 bases between them. The CDR3, as DNA: TGTGCCAGCAGTTACTCGGGGTGCAGAGAATTAACTCAGGAGACCCAGTACTTC. Its protein is CASSYSGCRELTQETQYF.

This clonotype showed up just a few times. J is TRBJ1-2 and V is TRBV27; unclear D gene. This CDR3 is 14 amino acids long. Trimming removed 7 bases at V and 5 bases at J, with 17 bases between. Per germline, CDR1 MNHEY and CDR2 SMNVEV (reference sequence). The CDR3 region has the DNA TGTGCCAGCATCTCAAAGGGCCCGGAATATGGCTACACCTTC. Translated: CASISKGPEYGYTF.

The rearrangement uses TRBV6-6 and TRBJ1-3; D may be TRBD1 (5 bases). Germline CDR1 is MNHNY and CDR2 is SVGAGI (reference sequence). The germline V and J ends were trimmed by 8 bases and 0 bases, with 14 bases remaining between them. This CDR3 contains 15 residues. The CDR3 DNA reads TGTGCCAGCGGAAGGGACCGCAGCTCTGGAAACACCATATATTTT. Translated, it gives CASGRDRSSGNTIYF.

With regard to this clonotype: A much larger clonotype is one base distant, so this may be a read error. The CDR3 coding sequence is TGTGCCACCAGTGATTTCGGTGCAGATGCGCAGTATTTT. The encoded protein is CATSDFGADAQYF. The chain carries TRBV24-1 and TRBJ2-3; D not resolved. The CDR3 is 13 amino acids. CDR1 and CDR2 from the germline V gene are KGHDR and SFDVKD.

In the case of this clonotype: Given a much more abundant clone one base away, this may be a read error. A read error is likely, as this CDR3 ends without the conserved phenylalanine or tryptophan. The rearrangement links TRBV7-9 to TRBJ2-1, with 12 bases that match TRBD2. Trimming at V came to 3 bases and at J to 6 bases, leaving 3 bases not matched to a gene. This CDR3 has 15 residues. The germline gives CDR1 SEHNR, CDR2 FQNEAQ (reference sequence). The CDR3 region is CASSFLAGGPNEQFL. The CDR3 DNA is TGTGCCAGCAGCTTTCTAGCGGGGGGGCCCAATGAGCAGTTCTTG.

The chain combines TRBV11-2 with TRBJ1-5; maybe TRBD1 (5 bases). There are 15 residues in the CDR3. Trimming shortened V by 3 bases and J by 2 bases, and 11 bases separated the two germline ends. CDR1 SGHAT and CDR2 FQNNGV come from the germline V gene. CDR3 residues: CASSFRGHRNQPQHF. CDR3 nucleotides: TGTGCCAGCAGCTTTAGGGGCCATCGCAATCAGCCCCAGCATTTT.

There are a few counts of this clonotype. The chain joins TRBV6-2 or TRBV6-3 to TRBJ1-1; D uncertain. CDR1 and CDR2 from the germline V gene are MNHEY and SVGEGT. The CDR3 spans 13 residues. Trimming removed 5 bases at V and 4 bases at J, with 11 bases between. CDR3 sequence: CASSLLDGTEAFF. Here the CDR3 DNA reads TGTGCCAGCAGTCTCCTGGACGGCACTGAAGCTTTCTTT.

Only a few counts were recorded for this clonotype. The rearrangement uses TRBV6-5 and TRBJ2-3; D call uncertain. V lost 2 bases and J lost 1, with 10 bases in between. The germline V gene has CDR1 MNHEY and CDR2 SVGAGI. The CDR3 runs to 15 residues. The CDR3 DNA sequence: TGTGCCAGCAGTTACCCGTCCCAGGGCACAGATACGCAGTATTTT. Translating it yields CASSYPSQGTDTQYF.

This clonotype has ten or more counts. This sequence joins TRBV18 and TRBJ2-7; 11 positions match TRBD2. V dropped 4 bases and J dropped 5; count of bases not matched to a gene: 1. The CDR3 runs to 13 residues. Germline V lookup: CDR1 KGHSH, CDR2 LQKENI. For the CDR3, the DNA is TGTGCCAGCTCACTGACTAGCGGGAACGAGCAGTACTTC. Protein product: CASSLTSGNEQYF.

This chain links TRBV20-1 with TRBJ1-5; D gene ambiguous. The CDR3 contains 14 residues. With 1 base removed from V and 0 bases from J, the gap between germline ends came to 7 bases. Germline CDR1 DFQATT, CDR2 SNEGSKA (reference sequence). CDR3 region: CSARVEDSNQPQHF. The CDR3 bases are TGCAGTGCTAGAGTCGAAGATAGCAATCAGCCCCAGCATTTT.

At least ten counts were recorded for this clonotype. The V gene is TRBV6-4, the J gene TRBJ1-2; D might be TRBD1 (5 bases). Germline CDR1 reads MRHNA; CDR2 reads SNTAGT. The ends were cut back, 8 bases at V and 8 bases at J, with 15 bases in the middle. This CDR3 spans 12 amino acids. The DNA of the CDR3 is TGTGCCAGCGGGGACGGGGCCAGGGGCTACACCTTC. Translated: CASGDGARGYTF.

This clonotype has more than one count but fewer than ten. The V call is TRBV5-1, the J call TRBJ1-1; D perhaps matches TRBD1 (5 bases). V was cut by 4 bases and J by 10 bases, with 14 bases left in between. Looked up from germline, CDR1 is SGHRS and CDR2 is YFSETQ. The CDR3 covers 12 residues. CDR3 DNA sequence: TGCGCCAGCAGCGCGGAATCAGGGAGAGCTTTCTTT. Residues: CASSAESGRAFF.

The chain has TRBV5-1 and TRBJ1-6, with TRBD1 identical over 8 bases. Germline CDR1 and CDR2: SGHRS and YFSETQ. The V gene end was trimmed by 7 bases and the J gene end by 5 bases; junction bases not matched to a gene: 11. This CDR3 is 16 amino acids long. CDR3 region: CASRRGTGANNSPLHF. The CDR3 nucleotides read TGCGCCAGCCGTCGAGGGACAGGTGCAAATAATTCACCCCTCCACTTT.

For this clonotype: Its ends do not fully match the called genes, so a read error is possible. This chain links TRBV5-6 with TRBJ1-2, with D hard to call. CDR1 and CDR2 from the germline V gene are SGHDT and YYEEEE. CDR3 size: 14 residues. CDR3 bases: TGTGCCAGGAGCTTGCAGTTATTAAACTATGGCTACACCTTC. Residues: CARSLQLLNYGYTF.

This chain connects TRBV6-2 or TRBV6-3 to TRBJ1-1; the D is unclear. Per germline, CDR1 MNHEY and CDR2 SVGEGT. CDR3 length equals 16 residues. V was cut by 6 bases and J by 1 base, with 18 bases left in between. CDR3 DNA sequence: TGTGCCAGCAGACAAAATCCCCCGCGGCGGAACACTGAAGCTTTCTTT. This translates into CASRQNPPRRNTEAFF.

Only one count was recorded for this clonotype. The chain is built from TRBV29-1 and TRBJ1-1; D is undetermined. Trimming left V 2 bases short and J 3 bases short, with 7 bases between. The CDR3 runs 12 residues. The germline CDR1 and CDR2 sequences are SQVTM and ANQGSEA. The CDR3 loop is CSVESKYTEAFF. The CDR3 DNA is TGCAGCGTTGAATCGAAGTACACTGAAGCTTTCTTT.

Turning to this clonotype: The junction and the germline gene differ at one end; a read error may be behind it. The chain carries TRBV2 and TRBJ1-4; 7 nucleotides line up with TRBD1. The V gene's germline CDR1 is SNHLY and CDR2 FYNNEI. The CDR3 is 12 residues long. The CDR3 is CASSGQGGKPFF. Here the CDR3 DNA reads TGTGCCAGCAGTGGGCAGGGGGGAAAACCGTTTTTT. The full variable domain, with the rest looked up from reference TRBV2 and TRBJ1-4, is EPEVTQTPSHQVTQMGQEVILRCVPISNHLYFYWYRQILGQKVEFLVSFYNNEISEKSEIFDDQFSVERPDGSNFTLKIRSTKLEDSAMYFCASSGQGGKPFFGSGTQLSVL.

This clonotype turned up a few times. V gene TRBV6-6 combines with J gene TRBJ1-3, with unresolved D. The CDR3 contains 14 residues. V lost 2 bases and J lost 4, with 9 bases in between. The germline V gene has CDR1 MNHNY and CDR2 SVGAGI (reference sequence). CDR3 region: CASSYPGLGNTIYF. The CDR3 nucleotides are TGTGCCAGCAGTTACCCCGGGCTAGGAAACACCATATATTTT.

The chain uses TRBV19 and TRBJ1-2; 7 bases fit TRBD1. There are 12 residues in the CDR3. V shed 3 bases and J 8 bases; nucleotides not matched to a gene: 3. Germline CDR1 reads LNHDA; CDR2 reads SQIVND (reference sequence). CDR3 coding DNA: TGTGCCAGTAGTATGACAGGGTACGGCTACACCTTC. It yields the protein CASSMTGYGYTF.

The chain is built from TRBV4-3 and TRBJ1-2, with 9 nucleotides matching TRBD1. In germline, CDR1 is LGHNA, CDR2 YSLEER. This CDR3 is 15 amino acids long. Trimming took 4 bases from V and 4 from J; bases not matched to a gene: 7. The CDR3: CASSPGQGRSYGYTF. The CDR3 nucleotides read TGCGCCAGCAGCCCCGGACAGGGGAGGTCCTATGGCTACACCTTC.

This clonotype showed up just a few times. The chain has TRBV19 and TRBJ1-2; TRBD1 matches 7 bases. V lost 5 bases and J lost 7; bases outside the gene matches: 10. Germline assignment: CDR1 LNHDA and CDR2 SQIVND (reference sequence). There are 14 residues in the CDR3. The CDR3 sequence: CASSQGGASTGYTF. In DNA form, the CDR3 reads TGTGCCAGTAGTCAGGGGGGCGCAAGTACTGGCTACACCTTC.

This clonotype was picked up a small number of times. This chain joins TRBV20-1 and TRBJ1-2, with TRBD1 matching over 12 bases. Germline V gene lookup returns CDR1 DFQATT and CDR2 SNEGSKA (reference sequence). J gave up 1 base and V 6 bases, and 6 bases lay outside the gene matches. The CDR3 has 15 residues. CDR3 coding DNA: TGCAGTGCCCGGGACAGGGGGCTAATTAACTATGGCTACACCTTC. It encodes CSARDRGLINYGYTF.

Concerning this clonotype itself: An end of the junction does not agree with germline; a read error may underlie this. V usage is TRBV7-8 and J usage is TRBJ1-1; D uncertain. The germline V gene has CDR1 SGHVS and CDR2 FQNEAQ. The CDR3 loop spans 11 amino acids. The DNA for the CDR3 is TGTGCCAGCAGCTTAGCGTCTGAAGCTCTCTTT. Residues: CASSLASEALF.